The clone carrying this T cell receptor beta chain was counted between two and nine times. The CDR3 contains 16 residues. CDR1 is SGHDT, CDR2 YYEEEE, per germline. Germline trimming cut 0 bases from V and 4 bases from J; bases unmatched to any gene: 3. This sample stems from a study of early T cells in non-severe SARS-CoV-2 infection. Study-wide context: Bulk RNA taken from unsorted whole blood was sequenced, leaving chains unpaired.

TCRdb redid the calling of the 5' RACE reads with MiXCR, one entry per CDR3 protein. The table lists tens of thousands of distinct CDR3 sequences, about 15% of them singletons. Sequenced: whole blood. This TCR was sampled from an adult who was a healthcare worker with PCR-confirmed SARS-CoV-2 infection or an uninfected control (not recorded which). The V call is TRBV5-6, the J call TRBJ1-5, with 11 bases fitting TRBD1. CDR3 sequence (DNA): TGTGCCAGCAGCTTGGCCGGGACAGGGGGGAATCAGCCCCAGCATTTT. It codes for CASSLAGTGGNQPQHF.